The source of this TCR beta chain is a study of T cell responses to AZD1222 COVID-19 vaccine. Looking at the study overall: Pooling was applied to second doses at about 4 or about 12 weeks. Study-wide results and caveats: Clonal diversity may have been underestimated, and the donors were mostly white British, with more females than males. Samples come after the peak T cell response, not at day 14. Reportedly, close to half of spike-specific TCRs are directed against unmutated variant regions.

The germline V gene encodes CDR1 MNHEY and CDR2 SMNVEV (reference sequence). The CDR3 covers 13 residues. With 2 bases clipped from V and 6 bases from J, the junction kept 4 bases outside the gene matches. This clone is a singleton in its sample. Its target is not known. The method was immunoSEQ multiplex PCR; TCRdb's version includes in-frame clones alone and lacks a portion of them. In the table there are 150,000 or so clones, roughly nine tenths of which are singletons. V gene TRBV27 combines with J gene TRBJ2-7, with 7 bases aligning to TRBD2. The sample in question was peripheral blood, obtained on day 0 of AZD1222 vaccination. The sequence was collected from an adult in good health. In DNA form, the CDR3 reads TGTGCCAGCAGTTTAGCGGGAGACTCCGAGCAGTACTTC. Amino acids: CASSLAGDSEQYF.